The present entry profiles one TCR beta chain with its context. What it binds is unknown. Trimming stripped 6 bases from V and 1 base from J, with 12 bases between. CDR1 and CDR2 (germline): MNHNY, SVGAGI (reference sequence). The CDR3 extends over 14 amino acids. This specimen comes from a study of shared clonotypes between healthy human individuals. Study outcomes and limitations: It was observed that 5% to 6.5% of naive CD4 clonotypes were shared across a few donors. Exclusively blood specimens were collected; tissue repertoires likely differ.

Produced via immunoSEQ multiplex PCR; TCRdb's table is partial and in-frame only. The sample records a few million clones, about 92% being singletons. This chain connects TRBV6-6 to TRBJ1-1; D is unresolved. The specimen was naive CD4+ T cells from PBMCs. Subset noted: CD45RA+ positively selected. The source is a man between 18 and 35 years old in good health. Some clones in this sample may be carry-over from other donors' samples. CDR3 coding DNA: TGTGCCAGCAGCCCATTTGACCGGAACACTGAAGCTTTCTTT. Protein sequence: CASSPFDRNTEAFF.